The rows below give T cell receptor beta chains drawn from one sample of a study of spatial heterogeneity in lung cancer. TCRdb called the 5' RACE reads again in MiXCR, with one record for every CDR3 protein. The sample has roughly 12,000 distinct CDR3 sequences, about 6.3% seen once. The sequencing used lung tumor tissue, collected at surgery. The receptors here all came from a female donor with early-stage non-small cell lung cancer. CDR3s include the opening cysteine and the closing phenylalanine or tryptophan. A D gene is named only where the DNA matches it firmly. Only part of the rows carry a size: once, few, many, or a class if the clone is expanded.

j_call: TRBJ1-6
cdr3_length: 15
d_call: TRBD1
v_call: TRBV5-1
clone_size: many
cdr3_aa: CASSLSAGGNSPLHF
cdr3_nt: TGCGCCAGCAGCTTGTCCGCAGGGGGGAATTCACCCCTCCACTTT

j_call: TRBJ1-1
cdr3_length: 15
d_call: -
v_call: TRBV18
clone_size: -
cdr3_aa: CASSPRQGLDTEAFF
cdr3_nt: TGTGCCAGCTCACCACGTCAGGGCCTTGACACTGAAGCTTTCTTT

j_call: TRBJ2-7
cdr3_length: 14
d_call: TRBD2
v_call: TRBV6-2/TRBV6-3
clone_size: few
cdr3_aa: CASSSSGTRDEQYF
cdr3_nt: TGTGCCAGCAGTTCTAGCGGGACACGAGACGAGCAGTACTTC

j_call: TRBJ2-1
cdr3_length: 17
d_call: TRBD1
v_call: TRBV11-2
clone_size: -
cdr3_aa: CASSPTGGVSPYNEQFF
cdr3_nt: TGTGCCAGCAGCCCAACAGGGGGCGTTTCCCCCTACAATGAGCAGTTCTTC

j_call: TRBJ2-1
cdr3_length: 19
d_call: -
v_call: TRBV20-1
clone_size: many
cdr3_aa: CSARKGLTGGRPSSIRLFF
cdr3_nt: TGCAGTGCTAGGAAGGGGCTAACCGGGGGCAGGCCATCGTCAATCCGGCTGTTCTTC

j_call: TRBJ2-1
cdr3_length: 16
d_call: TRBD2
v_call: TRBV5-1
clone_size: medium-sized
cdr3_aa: CASSGGLAGGPGEQFF
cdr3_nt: TGCGCCAGCAGCGGGGGACTAGCGGGAGGGCCCGGTGAGCAGTTCTTC

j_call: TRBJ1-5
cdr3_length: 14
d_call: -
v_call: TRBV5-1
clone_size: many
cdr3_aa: CASSIDGPNQPQHF
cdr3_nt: TGCGCCAGCAGCATCGACGGCCCTAATCAGCCCCAGCATTTT

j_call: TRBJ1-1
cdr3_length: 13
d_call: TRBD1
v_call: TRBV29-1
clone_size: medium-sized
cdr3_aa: CSVSGQGVTEAFF
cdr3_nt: TGCAGCGTTTCAGGACAGGGGGTCACTGAAGCTTTCTTT

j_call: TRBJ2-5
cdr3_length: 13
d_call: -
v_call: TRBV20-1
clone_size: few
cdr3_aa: CSAPRRGPETQYF
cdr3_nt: TGCAGTGCTCCCCGGAGGGGGCCTGAGACCCAGTACTTC

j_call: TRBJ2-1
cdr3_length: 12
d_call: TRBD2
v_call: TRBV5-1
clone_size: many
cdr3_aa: CASSQPGGEQFF
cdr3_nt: TGCGCCAGCAGCCAGCCGGGGGGTGAGCAGTTCTTC

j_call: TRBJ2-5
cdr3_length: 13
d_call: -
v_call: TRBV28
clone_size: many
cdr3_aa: CASSFRALGTQYF
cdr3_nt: TGTGCCAGCAGTTTCCGTGCCCTTGGAACCCAGTACTTC

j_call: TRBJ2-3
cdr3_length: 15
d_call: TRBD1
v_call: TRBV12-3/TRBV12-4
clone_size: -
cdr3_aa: CASSDRGGYTDTQYF
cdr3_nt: TGTGCCAGCAGTGACAGGGGAGGATACACAGATACGCAGTATTTT

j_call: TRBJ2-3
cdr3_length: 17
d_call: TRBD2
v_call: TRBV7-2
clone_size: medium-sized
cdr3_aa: CASSTRGTSGRTDTQYF
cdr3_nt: TGTGCCAGCAGCACAAGAGGGACTAGCGGACGCACAGATACGCAGTATTTT

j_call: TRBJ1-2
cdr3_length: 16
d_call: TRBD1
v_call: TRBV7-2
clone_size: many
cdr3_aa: CASRPRLGDRAYGYTF
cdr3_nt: TGTGCCAGCAGACCGCGACTGGGGGACAGGGCATATGGCTACACCTTC

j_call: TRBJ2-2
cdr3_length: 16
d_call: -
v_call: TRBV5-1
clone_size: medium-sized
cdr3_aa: CASSSQPRTDTGELFF
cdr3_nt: TGCGCCAGCAGCTCTCAACCTCGGACAGACACCGGGGAGCTGTTTTTT

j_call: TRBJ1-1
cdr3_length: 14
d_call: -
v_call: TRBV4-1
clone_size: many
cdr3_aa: CASSQGRMNTEAFF
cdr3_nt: TGCGCCAGCAGCCAGGGACGGATGAACACTGAAGCTTTCTTT

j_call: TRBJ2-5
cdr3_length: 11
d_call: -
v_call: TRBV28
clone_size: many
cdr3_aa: CASNVKETQYF
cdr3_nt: TGTGCCAGCAATGTGAAGGAAACCCAGTACTTC

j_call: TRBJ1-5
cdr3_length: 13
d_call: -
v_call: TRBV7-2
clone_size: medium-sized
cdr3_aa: CASSRTGDQPQHF
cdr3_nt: TGTGCCAGCAGCCGTACAGGAGATCAGCCCCAGCATTTT

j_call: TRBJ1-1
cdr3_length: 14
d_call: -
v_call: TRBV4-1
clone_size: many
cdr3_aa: CASRGVLRNTEAFF
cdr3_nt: TGCGCCAGCAGGGGGGTCTTGAGGAACACTGAAGCTTTCTTT

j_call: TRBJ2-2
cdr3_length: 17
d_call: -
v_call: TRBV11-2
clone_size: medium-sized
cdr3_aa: CASSLQPGRMNTGELFF
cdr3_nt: TGTGCCAGCAGCCTCCAACCGGGACGGATGAACACCGGGGAGCTGTTTTTT

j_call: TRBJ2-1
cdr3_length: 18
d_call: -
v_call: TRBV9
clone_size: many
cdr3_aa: CASSAGTIYPLSYNEQFF
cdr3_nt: TGTGCCAGCAGCGCCGGGACAATTTACCCTCTCTCCTACAATGAGCAGTTCTTC

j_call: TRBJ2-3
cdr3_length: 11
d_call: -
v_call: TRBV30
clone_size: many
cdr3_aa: CAWSVREAQYF
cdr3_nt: TGTGCCTGGAGTGTACGTGAGGCGCAGTATTTT

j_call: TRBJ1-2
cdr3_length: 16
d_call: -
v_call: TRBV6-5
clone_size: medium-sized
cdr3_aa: CASSYSFTGTNYGYTF
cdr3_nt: TGTGCCAGCAGTTACTCATTCACAGGAACTAACTATGGCTACACCTTC

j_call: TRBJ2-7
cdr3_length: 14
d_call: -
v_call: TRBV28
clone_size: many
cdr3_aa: CASSLGYLGYEQYF
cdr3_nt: TGTGCCAGCAGTTTGGGATACCTCGGCTACGAGCAGTACTTC

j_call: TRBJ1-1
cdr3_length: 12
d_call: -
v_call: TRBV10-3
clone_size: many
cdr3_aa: CAISPGATEAFF
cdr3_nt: TGTGCCATCAGTCCAGGGGCCACTGAAGCTTTCTTT

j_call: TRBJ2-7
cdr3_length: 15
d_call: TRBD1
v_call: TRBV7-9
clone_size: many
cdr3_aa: CASSHTDRGNYEQYF
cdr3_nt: TGTGCCAGCAGCCACACCGACAGGGGGAACTACGAGCAGTACTTC

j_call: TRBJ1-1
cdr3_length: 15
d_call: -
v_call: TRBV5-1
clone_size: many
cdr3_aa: CASTGLLQGNTEAFF
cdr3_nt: TGCGCCAGCACCGGCCTGCTCCAGGGGAACACTGAAGCTTTCTTT

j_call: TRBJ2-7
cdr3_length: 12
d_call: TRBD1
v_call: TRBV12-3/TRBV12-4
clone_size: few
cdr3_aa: CASSRQGAEQYF
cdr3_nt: TGTGCCAGCAGCCGACAGGGGGCCGAGCAGTACTTC

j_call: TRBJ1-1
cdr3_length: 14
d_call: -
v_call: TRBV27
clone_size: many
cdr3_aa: CASSLGRGGSEAFF
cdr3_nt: TGTGCCAGCAGTTTGGGCAGGGGAGGCTCTGAAGCTTTCTTT

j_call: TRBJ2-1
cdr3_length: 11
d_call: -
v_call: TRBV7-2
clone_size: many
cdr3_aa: CASSQNNEQFF
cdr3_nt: TGTGCCAGCAGCCAGAACAATGAGCAGTTCTTC

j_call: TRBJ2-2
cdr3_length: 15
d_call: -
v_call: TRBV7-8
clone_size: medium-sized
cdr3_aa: CASSRFDVQTGELFF
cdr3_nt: TGTGCCAGCAGCCGATTCGACGTGCAGACCGGGGAGCTGTTTTTT

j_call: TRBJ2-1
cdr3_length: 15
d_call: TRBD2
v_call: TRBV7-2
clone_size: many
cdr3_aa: CASGVIAGGPTEQFF
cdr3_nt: TGTGCCAGTGGGGTAATAGCGGGAGGGCCGACTGAGCAGTTCTTC

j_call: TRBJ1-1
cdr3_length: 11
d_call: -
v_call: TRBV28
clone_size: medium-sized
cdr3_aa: CATRGHTEAFF
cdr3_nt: TGTGCCACCAGGGGCCACACTGAAGCTTTCTTT

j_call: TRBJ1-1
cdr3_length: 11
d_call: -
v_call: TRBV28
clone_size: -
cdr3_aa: CASSPYREAFF
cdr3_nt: TGTGCCAGCAGTCCGTACAGGGAGGCTTTCTTT

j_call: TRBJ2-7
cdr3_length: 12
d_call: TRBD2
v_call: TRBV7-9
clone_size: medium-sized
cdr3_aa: CASSPSGSEQYF
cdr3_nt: TGTGCCAGCAGCCCTAGCGGGAGCGAGCAGTACTTC

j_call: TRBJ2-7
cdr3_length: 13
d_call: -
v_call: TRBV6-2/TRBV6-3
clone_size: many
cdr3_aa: CASSYSTGYEQYF
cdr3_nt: TGTGCCAGCAGTTACTCGACTGGCTACGAGCAGTACTTC

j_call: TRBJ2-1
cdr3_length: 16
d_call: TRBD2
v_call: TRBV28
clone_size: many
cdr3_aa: CASSSTGTSGFNEQFF
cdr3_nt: TGTGCCAGCAGTTCAACCGGGACTAGCGGTTTCAATGAGCAGTTCTTC

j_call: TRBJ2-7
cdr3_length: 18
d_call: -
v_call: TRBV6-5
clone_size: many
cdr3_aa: CASSYWGPKMLPTYEQYF
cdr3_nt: TGTGCCAGCAGTTACTGGGGTCCTAAGATGCTTCCAACCTACGAGCAGTACTTC

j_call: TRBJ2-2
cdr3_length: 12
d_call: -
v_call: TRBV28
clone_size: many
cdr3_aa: CASSSHTGELFF
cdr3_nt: TGTGCCAGCAGCTCGCACACCGGGGAGCTGTTTTTT

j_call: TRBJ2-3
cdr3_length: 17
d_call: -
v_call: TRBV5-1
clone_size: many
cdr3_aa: CASSLRGDPGSTDTQYF
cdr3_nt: TGCGCCAGCAGCTTGAGGGGGGACCCGGGTAGCACAGATACGCAGTATTTT

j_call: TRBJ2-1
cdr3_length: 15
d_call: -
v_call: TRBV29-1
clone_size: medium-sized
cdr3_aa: CSTGRGTSDYNEQFF
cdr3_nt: TGCAGCACCGGCAGGGGGACTAGTGATTACAATGAGCAGTTCTTC

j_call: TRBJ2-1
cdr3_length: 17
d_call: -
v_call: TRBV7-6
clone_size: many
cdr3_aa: CASSLQGGDRHYNEQFF
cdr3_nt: TGTGCCAGCAGCCTACAAGGGGGGGACAGGCACTACAATGAGCAGTTCTTC

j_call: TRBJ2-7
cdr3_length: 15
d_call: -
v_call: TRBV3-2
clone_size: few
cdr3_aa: CASSQDFRVGAEQYF
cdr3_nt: TGTGCCAGCAGCCAAGACTTCCGGGTTGGGGCCGAGCAGTACTTC

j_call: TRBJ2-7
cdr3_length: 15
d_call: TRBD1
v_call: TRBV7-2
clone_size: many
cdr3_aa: CASSDRGQGVYEQYF
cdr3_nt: TGTGCCAGCAGCGACAGGGGACAGGGGGTCTACGAGCAGTACTTC

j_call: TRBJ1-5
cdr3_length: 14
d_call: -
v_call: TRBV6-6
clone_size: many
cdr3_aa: CASSYSESPQPQHF
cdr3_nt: TGTGCCAGCAGTTACTCGGAAAGTCCTCAGCCCCAGCATTTT

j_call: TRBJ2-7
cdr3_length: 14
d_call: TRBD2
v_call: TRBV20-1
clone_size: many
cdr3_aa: CSARLGSGSYEQYF
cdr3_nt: TGCAGTGCTAGACTGGGTAGCGGGTCCTACGAGCAGTACTTC

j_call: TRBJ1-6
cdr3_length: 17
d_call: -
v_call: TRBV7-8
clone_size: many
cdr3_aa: CASSKRTASSYNSPLHF
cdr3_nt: TGTGCCAGCAGCAAGCGGACAGCAAGCTCCTATAATTCACCCCTCCACTTT